This section outlines one TCR beta chain sequence together with its context. Its antigen remains unknown. Other DNA sequences of this sample code for an identical CDR3. The sample belongs to a study of glioma-infiltrating T cells after dendritic cell vaccination. Study details: Samples are from glioblastoma patients in Phase I and II dendritic cell vaccine trials. The vaccine used monocyte-derived dendritic cells pulsed overnight with autologous tumor lysate. Study conclusions and caveats: Few patients contributed both blood and tumor specimens.

Amplification used 60 V beta primers and 13 J beta primers. The data were produced by immunoSEQ multiplex PCR, yet TCRdb's version contains in-frame clones alone and is incomplete. The sample has about 73,000 clones; approximately 80% are singletons. After removal of 0 bases from V and 5 bases from J, the junction contained 4 bases not matched to a gene. CDR1 is SGHRS, CDR2 YFSETQ, per germline. The CDR3 totals 14 residues. The material was blood, obtained before dendritic cell vaccination. The receptor's source is a human donor with glioblastoma. The V and J genes are TRBV5-1 and TRBJ2-5; TRBD1 matches at 7 bases. In DNA form, the CDR3 reads TGCGCCAGCAGCTTGGGACAGGGTGGGGAGACCCAGTACTTC. It yields the protein CASSLGQGGETQYF. The full variable domain, with the rest looked up from reference TRBV5-1 and TRBJ2-5, is KAGVTQTPRYLIKTRGQQVTLSCSPISGHRSVSWYQQTPGQGLQFLFEYFSETQRNKGNFPGRFSGRQFSNSRSEMNVSTLELGDSALYLCASSLGQGGETQYFGPGTRLLVL.